Below are 24 T cell receptor beta chains sequenced from a single sample in a study of T cell repertoires in cytomegalovirus infection. The antigens of these receptors remain unknown. Via MiXCR, TCRdb re-called the reads, giving one row per CDR3 protein. This sample has approximately 770,000 distinct CDR3 sequences; roughly 29% occur once, and the top ten carry less than 15%. The sequences come from cultured CD8+ T cells from PBMCs, collected from culture after CMV antigen stimulation. The receptors come from a human donor in good health (CMV status not recorded). Some clones in this sample may be carry-over from other donors' samples.

The chain carries TRBV9 and TRBJ2-1, with D possibly being TRBD1 (6 bases). Deletions cut 1 base from V and 4 bases from J, with 15 bases between. The CDR3 is made up of 16 amino acids. CDR1 and CDR2 from the germline V gene are SGDLS and YYNGEE. The CDR3: CASSVPSGAQYNEQFF. The CDR3 DNA reads as TGTGCCAGCAGCGTACCTTCAGGGGCCCAATACAATGAGCAGTTCTTC.

This clonotype has just a few counts. The chain couples TRBV7-8 to TRBJ2-7; maybe TRBD1 (5 bases). CDR3 length: 13 residues. V was cut by 5 bases and J by 5 bases, with 13 bases left in between. The germline V gene has CDR1 SGHVS and CDR2 FQNEAQ. The CDR3 reads CASSLRAVHEQYV. CDR3 sequence (DNA): TGTGCCAGCAGCCTCAGGGCGGTACACGAGCAGTACGTC.

This clonotype appeared many times. J is TRBJ2-3 and V is TRBV7-9; no clear D gene. The ends were cut back, 4 bases at V and 2 bases at J, with 13 bases in the middle. Germline V gene lookup returns CDR1 SEHNR and CDR2 FQNEAQ (reference sequence). The CDR3 has 15 amino acids. DNA for the CDR3: TGTGCCAGCAGCTCCCCCCACCAGCTCACAGATACGCAGTATTTT. This encodes CASSSPHQLTDTQYF.

The gene calls are TRBV4-3 and TRBJ2-2; the match to TRBD1 covers 9 bases. This CDR3 is built from 18 residues. J gave up 3 bases and V 3 bases, and 11 bases lay outside the gene matches. Looked up from germline, CDR1 is LGHNA and CDR2 is YSLEER. The CDR3 DNA reads as TGCGCCAGCAGCCATGCCTACCTGGGACAGGGCGACACCGGGGAGCTGTTTTTT. Translating it yields CASSHAYLGQGDTGELFF.

The chain employs TRBV27 and TRBJ2-7; no clear D. V lost 5 bases, J lost 4 bases, and 12 bases lay in between. The CDR3 runs 13 residues. CDR1 and CDR2 from the germline V gene are MNHEY and SMNVEV (reference sequence). For the CDR3, the DNA is TGTGCCAGCAGTAACGGGTTGCTTTACGAGCAGTACTTC. Translation gives CASSNGLLYEQYF.

The J gene is TRBJ1-1, the V gene TRBV7-8; D gene ambiguous. In germline, CDR1 is SGHVS, CDR2 FQNEAQ. This CDR3 contains 16 residues. Trimming left V 0 bases short and J 11 bases short, with 22 bases between. The CDR3 reads CASSLARWGDPSQAFF. CDR3 DNA: TGTGCCAGCAGCTTAGCGCGTTGGGGAGACCCCTCCCAGGCTTTCTTT.

This chain uses TRBV28 with TRBJ1-1; D gene unclear. V was shortened by 1 base and J by 4 bases, with 10 bases between the two germline ends. The CDR3 spans 14 residues. Germline V CDR1 and CDR2: MDHEN, SYDVKM. The CDR3 sequence: CASSLSGLGTEAFF. In DNA form, the CDR3 reads TGTGCCAGCAGTTTATCCGGGTTAGGCACTGAAGCTTTCTTT.

The CDR3 sequence: CASSGGGDRGYTF. As DNA, the CDR3 is TGTGCCAGCAGCGGAGGGGGCGATCGGGGCTACACCTTC. This chain connects TRBV5-4 to TRBJ1-2, with 7 bases lining up with TRBD1. Germline trimming cut 4 bases from V and 8 bases from J; bases unmatched to any gene: 8. Germline CDR1 and CDR2: SGHNT and YYREEE (reference sequence). This CDR3 has 13 amino acids. The complete variable domain, with remaining parts taken from reference TRBV5-4 and TRBJ1-2, reads ETGVTQSPTHLIKTRGQQVTLRCSSQSGHNTVSWYQQALGQGPQFIFQYYREEENGRGNFPPRFSGLQFPNYSSELNVNALELDDSALYLCASSGGGDRGYTFGSGTRLTVV.

The rearrangement links TRBV19 to TRBJ1-1; D unresolved. Per the germline V gene, CDR1 is LNHDA and CDR2 is SQIVND (reference sequence). V lost 0 bases to trimming and J lost 1 base, with 9 bases between them. The CDR3 loop spans 15 amino acids. CDR3 residues: CASSIEVRQNTEAFF. The DNA of the CDR3 is TGTGCCAGTAGTATAGAAGTAAGACAGAACACTGAAGCTTTCTTT.

V is TRBV6-4 and J is TRBJ2-3; 9 nucleotides agree with TRBD1. The germline V gene encodes CDR1 MRHNA and CDR2 SNTAGT. V trimming: 1 base; J trimming: 5 bases; junction bases outside the gene matches: 13. The CDR3 totals 18 residues. The CDR3 spells CASSDFQHRGRDGDTQYF. The CDR3 DNA reads TGTGCCAGCAGTGACTTCCAACACAGGGGGCGCGATGGAGATACGCAGTATTTT.

This clonotype was recorded a few times. The V gene is TRBV6-6, the J gene TRBJ2-7, with D perhaps being TRBD1 or TRBD2 (6 bases each). The germline V and J ends were trimmed by 6 bases and 5 bases, with 14 bases remaining between them. The germline V gene encodes CDR1 MNHNY and CDR2 SVGAGI (reference sequence). This CDR3 is built from 13 residues. In DNA, the CDR3 is TGTGCCAGCAGCTACACAGGGAGGCACGAGCAGTACGTC. Protein sequence: CASSYTGRHEQYV.

The rearrangement links TRBV6-2 or TRBV6-3 to TRBJ1-5, with 7 positions matching TRBD1. Germline trimming cut 4 bases from V and 3 bases from J; bases unmatched to any gene: 3. The CDR3 runs 14 residues. The V gene's germline CDR1 is MNHEY and CDR2 SVGEGT. The CDR3 nucleotides are TGTGCCAGCAGTTGGGGACAGTACAATCAGCCCCAGCATTTT. Protein: CASSWGQYNQPQHF.

This clonotype appeared once. The CDR3 loop is CASSLGAPWTGGNSPLHF. Here the CDR3 DNA reads TGTGCCAGCAGTTTAGGGGCACCGTGGACAGGGGGGAATTCACCCCTCCACTTT. This chain links TRBV27 with TRBJ1-6, with TRBD1 identical over 10 bases. The length of the CDR3 is 18 residues. Germline V gene data show CDR1 as MNHEY and CDR2 as SMNVEV (reference sequence). The V and J ends lost 2 bases and 7 bases, in that order; junction bases with no gene match: 11.

The rearrangement links TRBV10-2 to TRBJ1-1; weak D call: TRBD1 (6 bases). V lost 6 bases and J 3 bases, leaving 11 bases between the germline ends. The CDR3 spans 13 residues. Germline V CDR1 and CDR2: WSHSY, SAAADI. The CDR3 region has the DNA TGCGCCAGCAGGAGGGGGAGGGACACTGAAGCTTTCTTT. Translation: CASRRGRDTEAFF.

Only a few counts were recorded for this clonotype. The genes are TRBV12-3 or TRBV12-4 and TRBJ1-5; maybe TRBD1 (6 bases). Trimming removed 4 bases from V and 0 bases from J, with 16 bases in between. The CDR3 is made up of 17 amino acids. CDR3 in amino acids: CASSSSTGTPSNQPQHF. The CDR3 region has the DNA TGTGCCAGCAGTTCCTCAACCGGGACACCTAGCAATCAGCCCCAGCATTTT.

The chain recombines TRBV24-1 with TRBJ2-7; TRBD1 aligns across 9 bases. Germline V gene lookup returns CDR1 KGHDR and CDR2 SFDVKD. V was pared by 7 bases and J by 0 bases, with 9 bases of the junction left unmatched. This CDR3 has 16 residues. The DNA of the CDR3 is TGTGCCACCAGGCTCGGGACAGGGCCCTTCTCCTACGAGCAGTACTTC. Translating gives CATRLGTGPFSYEQYF.

This clonotype was counted a few times. The CDR3 DNA reads as TGTGCCAGCAGCCCCCAGGGCCCGTGGACCGGGGAGCTGTTTTTT. It is translated as CASSPQGPWTGELFF. V usage is TRBV11-2 and J usage is TRBJ2-2; D is perhaps TRBD1 (5 bases). CDR3 size: 15 residues. Germline V gives CDR1 SGHAT, CDR2 FQNNGV. Between the trimmed V and J ends, which lost 5 bases and 5 bases, there was a span of 15 bases. Full variable domain (outside the CDR3, taken from reference TRBV11-2 and TRBJ2-2): EAGVAQSPRYKIIEKRQSVAFWCNPISGHATLYWYQQILGQGPKLLIQFQNNGVVDDSQLPKDRFSAERLKGVDSTLKIQPAKLEDSAVYLCASSPQGPWTGELFFGEGSRLTVL.

The table lists this clonotype with a few counts. The J gene is TRBJ2-7, the V gene TRBV6-2 or TRBV6-3, with a possible D match to TRBD1 (6 bases). The CDR3 has 14 residues. The V gene lost 3 bases and the J gene lost 3 bases, with 12 bases spanning the gap. Per the germline V gene, CDR1 is MNHEY and CDR2 is SVGEGT. Written as DNA, the CDR3 is TGTGCCAGCAGTTATGGCGGACAGAGCTACGAGCAGTACGTC. Translating it yields CASSYGGQSYEQYV.

This clonotype has a count of ten or more. The genes are TRBV6-1 and TRBJ2-7, with D perhaps matching TRBD1 (6 bases). The ends were cut back, 6 bases at V and 1 base at J, with 10 bases in the middle. CDR1 is MNHNS and CDR2 is SASEGT in the germline V gene. This CDR3 has 13 amino acids. In DNA form, the CDR3 reads TGTGCCAGCAGCATACAGGGTTCCTACGAGCAGTACTTC. Its translation is CASSIQGSYEQYF.

This clonotype was detected ten times or more. The rearrangement links TRBV7-9 to TRBJ2-3, with TRBD1 identical over 9 bases. Trimming cost V 5 bases and J 4 bases; bases outside gene matches: 4. Germline lookup yields CDR1 SEHNR and CDR2 FQNEAQ (reference sequence). CDR3 length: 14 residues. The CDR3 reads CASSKRQGADTQYF. The CDR3 coding sequence is TGTGCCAGCAGCAAACGACAGGGGGCAGATACGCAGTATTTT.

This clonotype has only one observation. The chain has TRBV5-1 and TRBJ2-1; 14 bases agree with TRBD2. Trimming at V came to 4 bases and at J to 9 bases, leaving 6 bases not matched to a gene. The CDR3 loop spans 15 amino acids. Germline assignment: CDR1 SGHRS and CDR2 YFSETQ. The CDR3: CASSPGLAGEGEQFF. DNA for the CDR3: TGCGCCAGCAGCCCGGGACTAGCGGGGGAGGGTGAGCAGTTCTTC.

The chain uses TRBV27 and TRBJ1-5; possible D gene TRBD1, 6 bases. Germline V gives CDR1 MNHEY, CDR2 SMNVEV (reference sequence). The CDR3 has 12 residues. Trimming shortened V by 6 bases and J by 6 bases, and 9 bases separated the two germline ends. For the CDR3, the DNA is TGTGCCAGCAGCAAGGGGGGTCAGCCCCAGCATTTT. Amino acids: CASSKGGQPQHF.

In the case of this clonotype: The junction shows a germline mismatch at one end, possibly a read error. The chain uses TRBV5-4 and TRBJ1-1; 8 bases align to TRBD1. The CDR3 has 13 amino acids. CDR1 and CDR2 (germline): SGHNT, YYREEE (reference sequence). CDR3 protein: CASSLDASGGQEF. The CDR3 bases are TGTGCCAGCAGCTTGGATGCTTCAGGGGGCCAGGAATTT.

The chain carries TRBV7-2 and TRBJ1-1; TRBD1 matches 7 bases. The germline CDR1 and CDR2 sequences are SGHTA and FQGNSA. This CDR3 spans 15 amino acids. V trimming: 1 base; J trimming: 4 bases; junction bases outside the gene matches: 6. In DNA, the CDR3 is TGTGCCAGCAGCTTAGAGGCAGGGGGGATCACTGAAGCTTTCTTT. Its protein product is CASSLEAGGITEAFF.